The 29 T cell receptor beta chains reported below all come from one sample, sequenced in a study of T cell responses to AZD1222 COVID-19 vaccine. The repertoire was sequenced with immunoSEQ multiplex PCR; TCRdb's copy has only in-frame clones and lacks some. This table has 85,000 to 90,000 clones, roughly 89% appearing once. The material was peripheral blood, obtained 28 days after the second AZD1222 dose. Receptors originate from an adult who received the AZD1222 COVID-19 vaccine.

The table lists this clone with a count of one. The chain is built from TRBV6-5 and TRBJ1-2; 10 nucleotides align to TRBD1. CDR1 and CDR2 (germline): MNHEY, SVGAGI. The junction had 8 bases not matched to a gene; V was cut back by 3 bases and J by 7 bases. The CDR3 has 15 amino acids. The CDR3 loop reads CASSYQRTGGSGYTF. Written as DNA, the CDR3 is TGTGCCAGCAGTTATCAACGGACAGGGGGATCTGGCTACACCTTC.

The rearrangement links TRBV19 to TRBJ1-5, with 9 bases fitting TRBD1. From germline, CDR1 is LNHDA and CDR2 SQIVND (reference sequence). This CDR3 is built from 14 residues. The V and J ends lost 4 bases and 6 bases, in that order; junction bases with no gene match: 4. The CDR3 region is CASSTTGGRQPQHF. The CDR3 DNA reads TGTGCCAGTAGTACCACAGGGGGCCGTCAGCCCCAGCATTTT. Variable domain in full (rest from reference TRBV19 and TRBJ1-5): DGGITQSPKYLFRKEGQNVTLSCEQNLNHDAMYWYRQDPGQGLRLIYYSQIVNDFQKGDIAEGYSVSREKKESFPLTVTSAQKNPTAFYLCASSTTGGRQPQHFGDGTRLSIL.

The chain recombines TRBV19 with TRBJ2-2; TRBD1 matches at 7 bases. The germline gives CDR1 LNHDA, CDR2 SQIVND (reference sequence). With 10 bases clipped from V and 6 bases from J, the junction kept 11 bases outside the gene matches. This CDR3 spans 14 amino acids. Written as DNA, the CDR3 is TGTGCCACCAAACAGGGGAGAGAGGCCGGGGAGCTGTTTTTT. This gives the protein CATKQGREAGELFF.

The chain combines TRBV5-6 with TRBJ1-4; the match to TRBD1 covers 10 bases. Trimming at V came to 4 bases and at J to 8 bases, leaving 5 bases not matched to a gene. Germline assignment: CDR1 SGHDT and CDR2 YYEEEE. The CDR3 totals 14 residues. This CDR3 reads CASSPDRGREKLFF. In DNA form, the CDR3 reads TGTGCCAGCAGCCCCGACAGGGGGCGAGAAAAACTGTTTTTT.

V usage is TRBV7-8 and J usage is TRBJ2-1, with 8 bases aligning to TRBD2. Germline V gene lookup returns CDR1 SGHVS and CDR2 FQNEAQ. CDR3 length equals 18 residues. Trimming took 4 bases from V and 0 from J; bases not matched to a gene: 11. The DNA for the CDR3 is TGTGCCAGCAGCTCCAGCGGGGGTTCGGGGAGCTCCTACAATGAGCAGTTCTTC. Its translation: CASSSSGGSGSSYNEQFF.

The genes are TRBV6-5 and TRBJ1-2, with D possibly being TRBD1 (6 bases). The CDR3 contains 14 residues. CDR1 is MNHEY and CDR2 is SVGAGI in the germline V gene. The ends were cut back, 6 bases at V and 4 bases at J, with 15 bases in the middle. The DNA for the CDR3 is TGTGCCAGCAGCCTCGTGGGGGCCGGCTATGGCTACACCTTC. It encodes CASSLVGAGYGYTF.

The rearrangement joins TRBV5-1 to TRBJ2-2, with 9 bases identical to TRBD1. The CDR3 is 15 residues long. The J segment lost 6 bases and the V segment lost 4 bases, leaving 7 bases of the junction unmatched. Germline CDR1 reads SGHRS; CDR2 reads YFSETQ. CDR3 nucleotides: TGCGCCAGCAGCCCGGGGACAGGGTGGCCCGGGGAGCTGTTTTTT. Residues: CASSPGTGWPGELFF.

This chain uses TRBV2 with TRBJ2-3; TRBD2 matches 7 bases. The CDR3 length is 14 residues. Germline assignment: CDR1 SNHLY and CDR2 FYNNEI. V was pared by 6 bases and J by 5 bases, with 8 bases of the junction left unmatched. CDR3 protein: CASRARWEGDTQYF. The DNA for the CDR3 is TGTGCCAGCAGGGCCCGCTGGGAGGGAGATACGCAGTATTTT.

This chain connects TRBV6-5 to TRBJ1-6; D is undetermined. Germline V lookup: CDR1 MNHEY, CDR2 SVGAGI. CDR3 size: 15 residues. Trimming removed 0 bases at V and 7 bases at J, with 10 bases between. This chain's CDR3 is CASSYSSRRNSPLHF. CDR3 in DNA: TGTGCCAGCAGTTACTCGTCCAGGAGAAATTCACCCCTCCACTTT.

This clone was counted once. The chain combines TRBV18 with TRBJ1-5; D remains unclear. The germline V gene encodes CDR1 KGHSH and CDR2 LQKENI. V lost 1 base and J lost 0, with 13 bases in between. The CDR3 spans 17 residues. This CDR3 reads CASSPLAVSSSNQPQHF. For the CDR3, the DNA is TGTGCCAGCTCACCACTGGCGGTCAGTAGTAGCAATCAGCCCCAGCATTTT.

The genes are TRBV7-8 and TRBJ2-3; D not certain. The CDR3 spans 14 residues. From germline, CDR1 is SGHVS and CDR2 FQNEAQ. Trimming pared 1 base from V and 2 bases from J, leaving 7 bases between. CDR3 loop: CASSLVATTDTQYF. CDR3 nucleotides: TGTGCCAGCAGCTTAGTAGCCACCACAGATACGCAGTATTTT.

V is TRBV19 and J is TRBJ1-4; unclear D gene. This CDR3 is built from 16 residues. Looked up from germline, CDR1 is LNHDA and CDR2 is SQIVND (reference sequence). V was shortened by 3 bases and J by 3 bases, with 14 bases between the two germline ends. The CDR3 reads CASSMYPGDSNEKLFF. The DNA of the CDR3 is TGTGCCAGTAGTATGTATCCGGGAGATTCTAATGAAAAACTGTTTTTT.

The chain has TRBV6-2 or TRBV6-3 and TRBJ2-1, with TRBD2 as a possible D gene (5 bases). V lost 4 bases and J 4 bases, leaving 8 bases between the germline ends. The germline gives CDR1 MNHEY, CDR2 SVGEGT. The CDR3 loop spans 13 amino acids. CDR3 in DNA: TGTGCCAGCAGTTCCGAGGGATACAATGAGCAGTTCTTC. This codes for CASSSEGYNEQFF.

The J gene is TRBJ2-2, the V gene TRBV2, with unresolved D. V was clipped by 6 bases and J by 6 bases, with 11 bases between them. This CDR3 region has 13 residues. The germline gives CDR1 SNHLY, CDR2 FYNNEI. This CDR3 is CASSPDQAGELFF. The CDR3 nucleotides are TGTGCCAGCAGCCCCGACCAGGCCGGGGAGCTGTTTTTT.

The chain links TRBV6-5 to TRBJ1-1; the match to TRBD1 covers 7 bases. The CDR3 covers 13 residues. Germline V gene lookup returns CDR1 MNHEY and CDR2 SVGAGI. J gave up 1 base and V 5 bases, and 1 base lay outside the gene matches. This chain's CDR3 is CASSNRGNTEAFF. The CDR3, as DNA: TGTGCCAGCAGTAACAGGGGGAACACTGAAGCTTTCTTT.

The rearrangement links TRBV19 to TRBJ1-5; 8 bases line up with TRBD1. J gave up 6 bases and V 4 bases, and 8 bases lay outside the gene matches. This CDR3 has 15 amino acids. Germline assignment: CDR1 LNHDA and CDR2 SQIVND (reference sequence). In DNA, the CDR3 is TGTGCCAGTAGTAGGGGACAGGTGTTTCGTCAGCCCCAGCATTTT. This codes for CASSRGQVFRQPQHF.

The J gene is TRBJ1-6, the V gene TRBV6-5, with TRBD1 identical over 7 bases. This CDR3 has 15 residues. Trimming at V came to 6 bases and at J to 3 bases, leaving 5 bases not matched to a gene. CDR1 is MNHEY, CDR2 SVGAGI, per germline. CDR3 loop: CASRTGDLYNSPLHF. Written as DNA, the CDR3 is TGTGCCAGCAGAACAGGGGATCTCTATAATTCACCCCTCCACTTT.

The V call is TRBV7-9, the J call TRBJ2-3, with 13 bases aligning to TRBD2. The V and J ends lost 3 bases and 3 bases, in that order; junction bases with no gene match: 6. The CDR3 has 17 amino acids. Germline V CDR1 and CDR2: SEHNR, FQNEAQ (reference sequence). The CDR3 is CASSFPGLAGVTDTQYF. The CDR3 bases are TGTGCCAGCAGCTTCCCCGGACTAGCGGGGGTTACAGATACGCAGTATTTT.

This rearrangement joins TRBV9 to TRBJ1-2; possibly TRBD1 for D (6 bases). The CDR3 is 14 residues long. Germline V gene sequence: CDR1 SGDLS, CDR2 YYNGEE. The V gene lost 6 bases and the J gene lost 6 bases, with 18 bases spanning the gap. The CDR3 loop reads CASNQGYWGDGYTF. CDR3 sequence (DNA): TGTGCCAGCAACCAGGGGTACTGGGGAGATGGCTACACCTTC.

Here the CDR3 DNA reads TGTGCCAGCAGCCCGGGACTAGCGGGGGGGTGGGATACGCAGTATTTT. Translated: CASSPGLAGGWDTQYF. This chain links TRBV11-2 with TRBJ2-3; TRBD2 agrees at 16 bases. Germline CDR1 SGHAT, CDR2 FQNNGV. The CDR3 contains 16 residues. Losses at the gene ends were 5 bases for V and 6 bases for J; bases not matched to a gene: 5.

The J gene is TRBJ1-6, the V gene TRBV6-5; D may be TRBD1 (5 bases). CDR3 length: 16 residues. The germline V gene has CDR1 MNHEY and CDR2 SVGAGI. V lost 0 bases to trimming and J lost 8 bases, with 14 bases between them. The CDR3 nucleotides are TGTGCCAGCAGTTACTCGAGGGGACGGGGGGATTCACCCCTCCACTTT. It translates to CASSYSRGRGDSPLHF.

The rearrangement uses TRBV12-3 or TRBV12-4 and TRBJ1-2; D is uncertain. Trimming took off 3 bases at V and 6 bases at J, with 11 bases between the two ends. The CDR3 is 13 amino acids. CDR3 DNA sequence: TGTGCCAGCAGTTTTTGGGGTGAGGATGGCTACACCTTC. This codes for CASSFWGEDGYTF.

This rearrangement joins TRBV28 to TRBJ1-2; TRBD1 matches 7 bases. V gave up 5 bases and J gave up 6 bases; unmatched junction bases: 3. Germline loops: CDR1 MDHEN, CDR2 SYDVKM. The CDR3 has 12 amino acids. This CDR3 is CASSVGQHGYTF. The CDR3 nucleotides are TGTGCCAGCAGTGTGGGACAGCATGGCTACACCTTC.

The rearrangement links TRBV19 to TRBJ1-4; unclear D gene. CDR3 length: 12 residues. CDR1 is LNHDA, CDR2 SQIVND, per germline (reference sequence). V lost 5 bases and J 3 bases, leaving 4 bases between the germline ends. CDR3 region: CASSFSNEKLFF. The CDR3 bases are TGTGCCAGTAGTTTCTCTAATGAAAAACTGTTTTTT.

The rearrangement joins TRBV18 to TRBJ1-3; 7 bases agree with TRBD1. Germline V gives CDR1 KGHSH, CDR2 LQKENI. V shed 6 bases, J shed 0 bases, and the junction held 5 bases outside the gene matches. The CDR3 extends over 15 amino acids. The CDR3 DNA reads TGTGCCAGCTCGCCGGACAGGAGCTCTGGAAACACCATATATTTT. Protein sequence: CASSPDRSSGNTIYF. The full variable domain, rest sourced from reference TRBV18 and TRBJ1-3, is NAGVMQNPRHLVRRRGQEARLRCSPMKGHSHVYWYRQLPEEGLKFMVYLQKENIIDESGMPKERFSAEFPKEGPSILRIQQVVRGDSAAYFCASSPDRSSGNTIYFGEGSWLTVV.

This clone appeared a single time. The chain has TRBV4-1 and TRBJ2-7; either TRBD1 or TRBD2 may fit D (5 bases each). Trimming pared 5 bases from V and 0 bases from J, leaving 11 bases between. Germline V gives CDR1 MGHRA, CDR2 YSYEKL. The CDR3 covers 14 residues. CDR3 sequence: CASSWDQSSYEQYF. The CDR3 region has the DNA TGCGCCAGCAGCTGGGACCAAAGCTCCTACGAGCAGTACTTC.

CDR3 sequence: CASSQEIGAGGRYNEQFF. The DNA for the CDR3 is TGTGCCAGCAGCCAAGAGATAGGAGCGGGGGGGCGCTACAATGAGCAGTTCTTC. V and J are TRBV3-1 (or the pseudogene TRBV3-2) and TRBJ2-1, with 10 bases fitting TRBD2. The germline CDR1 and CDR2 sequences are LGHDT and YNNKEL (reference sequence). The CDR3 runs to 18 residues. Trimming took 0 bases from V and 3 from J; bases not matched to a gene: 8.

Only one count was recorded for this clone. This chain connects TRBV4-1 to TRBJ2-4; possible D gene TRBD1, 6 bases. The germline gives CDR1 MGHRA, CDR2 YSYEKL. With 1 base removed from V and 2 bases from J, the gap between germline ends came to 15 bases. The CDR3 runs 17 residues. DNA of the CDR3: TGCGCCAGCAGCCAAGTTATGGGGGCCGCAACCAAAAACATTCAGTACTTC. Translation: CASSQVMGAATKNIQYF.

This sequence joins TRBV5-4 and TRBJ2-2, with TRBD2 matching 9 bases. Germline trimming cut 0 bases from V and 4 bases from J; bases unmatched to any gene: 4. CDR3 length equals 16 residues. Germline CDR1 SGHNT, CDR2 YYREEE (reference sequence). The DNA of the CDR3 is TGTGCCAGCAGCTTGGGTGCGGGGGGGCCCACCGGGGAGCTGTTTTTT. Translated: CASSLGAGGPTGELFF. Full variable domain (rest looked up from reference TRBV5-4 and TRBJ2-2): ETGVTQSPTHLIKTRGQQVTLRCSSQSGHNTVSWYQQALGQGPQFIFQYYREEENGRGNFPPRFSGLQFPNYSSELNVNALELDDSALYLCASSLGAGGPTGELFFGEGSRLTVL.